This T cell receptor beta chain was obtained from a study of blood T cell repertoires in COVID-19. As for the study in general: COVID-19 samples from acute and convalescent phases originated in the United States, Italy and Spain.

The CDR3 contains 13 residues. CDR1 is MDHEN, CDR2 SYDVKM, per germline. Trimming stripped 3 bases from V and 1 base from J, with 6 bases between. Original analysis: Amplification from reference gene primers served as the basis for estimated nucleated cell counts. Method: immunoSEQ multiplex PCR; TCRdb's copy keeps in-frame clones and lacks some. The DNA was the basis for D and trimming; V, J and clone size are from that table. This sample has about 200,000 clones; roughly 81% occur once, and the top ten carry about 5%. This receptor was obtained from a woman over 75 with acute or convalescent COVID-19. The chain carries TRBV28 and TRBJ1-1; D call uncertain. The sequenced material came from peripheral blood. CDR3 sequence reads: CASSFQANTEAFF. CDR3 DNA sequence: TGTGCCAGCAGTTTTCAGGCGAACACTGAAGCTTTCTTT. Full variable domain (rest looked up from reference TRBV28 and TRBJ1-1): DVKVTQSSRYLVKRTGEKVFLECVQDMDHENMFWYRQDPGLGLRLIYFSYDVKMKEKGDIPEGYSVSREKKERFSLILESASTNQTSMYLCASSFQANTEAFFGQGTRLTVV.